What follows are 30 T cell receptor beta chains derived from one specimen sequenced in a study of blood T cell repertoires in COVID-19. Data came from immunoSEQ multiplex PCR; TCRdb stores just in-frame clones and leaves some out. The table includes around 180,000 clones, about 88% detected once. The sequenced material came from peripheral blood. These receptors came from a man aged 65 to 79 with active or convalescent COVID-19.

This rearrangement joins TRBV5-4 to TRBJ2-7; TRBD1 agrees at 8 bases. With V trimmed by 4 bases and J by 3 bases, 12 bases remained unmatched. The CDR3 covers 16 residues. Germline V gene data show CDR1 as SGHNT and CDR2 as YYREEE (reference sequence). The CDR3 DNA reads as TGTGCCAGCAGCCCACCGGGGACAGGTACCATCTACGAGCAGTACTTC. It is translated as CASSPPGTGTIYEQYF.

The chain employs TRBV15 and TRBJ2-5; tentative D call: TRBD2 (6 bases). Germline CDR1 LNHNV, CDR2 YYDKDF (reference sequence). Trimming took 1 base from V and 5 from J, leaving 11 bases between them. This CDR3 comprises 14 residues. The CDR3 DNA sequence: TGTGCCACCAGCAGAGTGGCGGGGACGGAGACCCAGTACTTC. This codes for CATSRVAGTETQYF. The variable domain in full, with the rest retrieved from reference TRBV15 and TRBJ2-5, is DAMVIQNPRYQVTQFGKPVTLSCSQTLNHNVMYWYQQKSSQAPKLLFHYYDKDFNNEADTPDNFQSRRPNTSFCFLDIRSPGLGDTAMYLCATSRVAGTETQYFGPGTRLLVL.

The chain employs TRBV7-2 and TRBJ1-4, with a possible D match to TRBD1 (5 bases). CDR1 and CDR2 (germline): SGHTA, FQGNSA. CDR3 length: 15 amino acids. V was cut by 2 bases and J by 3 bases, with 10 bases left in between. The CDR3 sequence is CASSLQGSANEKLFF. DNA for the CDR3: TGTGCCAGCAGCTTACAGGGAAGCGCTAATGAAAAACTGTTTTTT.

The V call is TRBV18, the J call TRBJ1-2, with 7 bases matching TRBD1. J gave up 5 bases and V 2 bases, and 8 bases lay outside the gene matches. The CDR3 spans 15 residues. Germline CDR1 and CDR2: KGHSH and LQKENI. CDR3 residues: CASSPTGDSSYGYTF. The DNA for the CDR3 is TGTGCCAGCTCACCAACTGGGGACAGCTCATATGGCTACACCTTC. The entire variable domain, with the rest obtained from reference TRBV18 and TRBJ1-2, is as follows: NAGVMQNPRHLVRRRGQEARLRCSPMKGHSHVYWYRQLPEEGLKFMVYLQKENIIDESGMPKERFSAEFPKEGPSILRIQQVVRGDSAAYFCASSPTGDSSYGYTFGSGTRLTVV.

The chain has TRBV28 and TRBJ1-2, with 9 bases fitting TRBD1. This CDR3 has 15 amino acids. The V and J ends lost 3 bases and 3 bases, in that order; junction bases with no gene match: 5. CDR1 is MDHEN and CDR2 is SYDVKM in the germline V gene. In nucleotides, the CDR3 is TGTGCCAGCAGTTTGTCAGGACAGGGGTACTATGGCTACACCTTC. Translating gives CASSLSGQGYYGYTF.

The chain carries TRBV7-2 and TRBJ1-1; D remains ambiguous. The CDR3 sequence is 15 residues long. Germline V lookup: CDR1 SGHTA, CDR2 FQGNSA. With 2 bases removed from V and 3 bases from J, the gap between germline ends came to 13 bases. Written as DNA, the CDR3 is TGTGCCAGCAGCTTAATGGGAAGACTAGACACTGAAGCTTTCTTT. It encodes CASSLMGRLDTEAFF.

Here the CDR3 reads CAWSGAGQGFSGNTIYF. In nucleotides, the CDR3 is TGTGCCTGGAGTGGAGCGGGACAGGGGTTTTCTGGAAACACCATATATTTT. The V call is TRBV30, the J call TRBJ1-3; 10 bases map to TRBD1. Germline CDR1 and CDR2: GTSNPN and SVGIG (reference sequence). The ends lost 1 base at V and 1 base at J; junction bases unmatched: 7. This CDR3 region has 17 residues. The variable domain in full, completed from reference TRBV30 and TRBJ1-3, reads SQTIHQWPATLVQPVGSPLSLECTVEGTSNPNLYWYRQAAGRGLQLLFYSVGIGQISSEVPQNLSASRPQDRQFILSSKKLLLSDSGFYLCAWSGAGQGFSGNTIYFGEGSWLTVV.

The gene calls are TRBV6-5 and TRBJ2-1; tentative D call: TRBD1 (7 bases). In germline, CDR1 is MNHEY, CDR2 SVGAGI. This CDR3 is built from 14 residues. V was trimmed by 0 bases and J by 6 bases, leaving 9 bases between them. CDR3 nucleotides: TGTGCCAGCAGTTACTCCCAGGGGGGCAATGAGCAGTTCTTC. It encodes CASSYSQGGNEQFF.

This clone was detected a few times. Written as DNA, the CDR3 is TGTGCCAGCAGGACAGGGGGAAATGCCGGGGAGCTGTTTTTT. It encodes CASRTGGNAGELFF. This chain connects TRBV3-1 (or the pseudogene TRBV3-2) to TRBJ2-2; 9 bases map to TRBD1. CDR1 and CDR2 from the germline V gene are LGHDT and YNNKEL (reference sequence). V lost 6 bases and J lost 6; bases outside the gene matches: 5. CDR3 length equals 14 residues.

This clone turned up a few times. This chain connects TRBV19 to TRBJ1-4; 10 bases line up with TRBD1. The CDR3 runs 14 residues. V lost 9 bases and J lost 0; bases outside the gene matches: 1. Germline V gene sequence: CDR1 LNHDA, CDR2 SQIVND (reference sequence). CDR3 bases: TGTGCCAGCGGGACAGGGGCAACTAATGAAAAACTGTTTTTT. Encoded protein: CASGTGATNEKLFF. The full variable domain, in which reference TRBV19 and TRBJ1-4 provide the parts outside the CDR3, is DGGITQSPKYLFRKEGQNVTLSCEQNLNHDAMYWYRQDPGQGLRLIYYSQIVNDFQKGDIAEGYSVSREKKESFPLTVTSAQKNPTAFYLCASGTGATNEKLFFGSGTQLSVL.

This clone came up once. The chain links TRBV19 to TRBJ1-2; weak D call: TRBD1 (5 bases). V was shortened by 6 bases and J by 4 bases, with 12 bases between the two germline ends. The CDR3 covers 13 residues. Germline V gene sequence: CDR1 LNHDA, CDR2 SQIVND (reference sequence). The CDR3 here is CASRISDIYGYTF. CDR3 DNA sequence: TGTGCCAGTAGAATATCGGACATCTATGGCTACACCTTC.

J is TRBJ2-2 and V is TRBV5-4; no reliable D call. The CDR3 contains 13 residues. V lost 5 bases, J lost 6 bases, and 11 bases lay in between. Germline CDR1 reads SGHNT; CDR2 reads YYREEE (reference sequence). The CDR3 DNA follows: TGTGCCAGCAGTCCTGGTTTAGCCGGGGAGCTGTTTTTT. Translating gives CASSPGLAGELFF.

This chain uses TRBV6-4 with TRBJ2-3, with 7 bases that match TRBD1. The CDR3 spans 15 residues. J gave up 3 bases and V 0 bases, and 3 bases lay outside the gene matches. From germline, CDR1 is MRHNA and CDR2 SNTAGT. CDR3 DNA sequence: TGTGCCAGCAGTGACTCAGGGGGCGAAACAGATACGCAGTATTTT. The encoded protein is CASSDSGGETDTQYF.

The gene calls are TRBV28 and TRBJ1-3; D is ambiguous. The CDR3 is 15 amino acids. Trimming shortened V by 3 bases and J by 2 bases, and 11 bases separated the two germline ends. Germline V gene sequence: CDR1 MDHEN, CDR2 SYDVKM. The CDR3, as DNA: TGTGCCAGCAGTTTCCCTTCCGGGACTGGAAACACCATATATTTT. Translated, it gives CASSFPSGTGNTIYF. The whole variable domain, remainder taken from reference TRBV28 and TRBJ1-3, is DVKVTQSSRYLVKRTGEKVFLECVQDMDHENMFWYRQDPGLGLRLIYFSYDVKMKEKGDIPEGYSVSREKKERFSLILESASTNQTSMYLCASSFPSGTGNTIYFGEGSWLTVV.

The chain carries TRBV5-1 and TRBJ2-7; D unclear. CDR3 length equals 15 residues. V was shortened by 1 base and J by 3 bases, with 14 bases between the two germline ends. Germline-derived CDR1 and CDR2 are SGHRS and YFSETQ. The CDR3 DNA follows: TGCGCCAGCAGCTTGTTTCCAGGAACGCTCTACGAGCAGTACTTC. It translates to CASSLFPGTLYEQYF.

This chain connects TRBV27 to TRBJ1-6, with D hard to call. The V gene's germline CDR1 is MNHEY and CDR2 SMNVEV (reference sequence). CDR3 length: 13 residues. Trimming stripped 6 bases from V and 3 bases from J, with 6 bases between. CDR3 protein: CASSQHYNSPLHF. In DNA form, the CDR3 reads TGTGCCAGCAGCCAACACTATAATTCACCCCTCCACTTT.

This clone was seen more than once but under ten times. The chain joins TRBV5-1 to TRBJ2-4; 7 positions match TRBD1. This CDR3 contains 14 residues. Germline loops: CDR1 SGHRS, CDR2 YFSETQ. V lost 4 bases, J lost 1 base, and 2 bases stayed unmatched. The CDR3 here is CASSQGDAKNIQYF. In nucleotides, the CDR3 is TGCGCCAGCAGCCAGGGGGATGCCAAAAACATTCAGTACTTC.

This clone was recorded only once. The chain employs TRBV5-4 and TRBJ1-1, with a tentative D call TRBD1 (6 bases). Trimming took off 7 bases at V and 1 base at J, with 20 bases between the two ends. The CDR3 spans 16 residues. Per germline, CDR1 SGHNT and CDR2 YYREEE (reference sequence). Here the CDR3 reads CASGEGLGAENTEAFF. Here the CDR3 DNA reads TGTGCCAGCGGGGAAGGTTTGGGGGCGGAGAACACTGAAGCTTTCTTT.

This sequence joins TRBV27 and TRBJ2-3; no clear D. CDR1 and CDR2 from the germline V gene are MNHEY and SMNVEV (reference sequence). The germline V and J ends were trimmed by 6 bases and 0 bases, with 13 bases remaining between them. CDR3 size: 15 residues. The CDR3 DNA reads as TGTGCCAGCAGACCCTCTGGCCCTAGCACAGATACGCAGTATTTT. This translates into CASRPSGPSTDTQYF.

The chain employs TRBV30 and TRBJ1-1; 7 positions agree with TRBD1. Germline loops: CDR1 GTSNPN, CDR2 SVGIG (reference sequence). This CDR3 has 16 amino acids. V trimming: 1 base; J trimming: 1 base; junction bases outside the gene matches: 9. CDR3 region: CAWSALPRTGNTEAFF. The CDR3 bases are TGTGCCTGGAGTGCCCTCCCCCGGACAGGGAACACTGAAGCTTTCTTT.

This sequence joins TRBV7-6 and TRBJ2-1; perhaps TRBD1 as D (6 bases). The CDR3 runs to 15 residues. Per germline, CDR1 SGHVS and CDR2 FNYEAQ. V shed 6 bases and J shed 4 bases, with 16 bases lying between them. The CDR3, as DNA: TGTGCCAGCAGACTCGACGCAGGGGCTTACAATGAGCAGTTCTTC. This gives the protein CASRLDAGAYNEQFF.

V gene TRBV18 combines with J gene TRBJ2-2; 11 bases are a match to TRBD1. CDR1 is KGHSH, CDR2 LQKENI, per germline. This CDR3 contains 15 residues. The V segment lost 3 bases and the J segment 5 bases; nucleotides outside the gene matches: 2. The CDR3 is CASSPDRGRTGELFF. CDR3 coding DNA: TGTGCCAGCTCACCGGACAGGGGGCGAACCGGGGAGCTGTTTTTT.

A single count supports this clone. V and J are TRBV29-1 and TRBJ2-5; D possibly corresponds to TRBD2 (5 bases). CDR1 and CDR2 (germline): SQVTM, ANQGSEA. This CDR3 is built from 13 residues. Trimming took off 8 bases at V and 4 bases at J, with 17 bases between the two ends. The CDR3 DNA sequence: TGCAGCCTACTGGCTAGCCGAGGAGAGACCCAGTACTTC. Translation: CSLLASRGETQYF.

At least ten counts were recorded for this clone. The V and J genes are TRBV5-5 and TRBJ2-1; D is undetermined. The V end lost 0 bases, the J end lost 0 bases, and 10 bases lay between the germline ends. The CDR3 sequence is 16 residues long. Germline-derived CDR1 and CDR2 are SGHKS and YYEKEE (reference sequence). This CDR3 is CASSLVVQPSYNEQFF. CDR3 nucleotide sequence: TGTGCCAGCAGCTTGGTGGTACAACCCTCCTACAATGAGCAGTTCTTC.

This chain uses TRBV3-1 (or the pseudogene TRBV3-2) with TRBJ2-3; 7 bases are shared with TRBD2. Trimming removed 3 bases from V and 5 bases from J; junction bases left unmatched: 11. This CDR3 contains 16 residues. Germline assignment: CDR1 LGHDT and CDR2 YNNKEL (reference sequence). CDR3 protein: CASSQGPAGVVDTQYF. CDR3 bases: TGTGCCAGCAGCCAGGGGCCGGCGGGGGTGGTAGATACGCAGTATTTT.

V gene TRBV7-2 combines with J gene TRBJ2-2; D possibly corresponds to TRBD1 (6 bases). The CDR3 is 15 amino acids. V lost 0 bases and J 3 bases, leaving 8 bases between the germline ends. Germline V lookup: CDR1 SGHTA, CDR2 FQGNSA. The CDR3 DNA reads as TGTGCCAGCAGCTTAGCCAGGGGAGACACCGGGGAGCTGTTTTTT. Translated, it gives CASSLARGDTGELFF.

The CDR3 loop reads CASSYPDREDSGANVLTF. CDR3 nucleotides: TGTGCCAGCAGTTACCCGGACAGAGAAGATTCTGGGGCCAACGTCCTGACTTTC. The V gene is TRBV6-2 or TRBV6-3, the J gene TRBJ2-6; D might be TRBD1 (6 bases). The CDR3 length is 18 residues. The V gene lost 2 bases and the J gene lost 1 base, with 15 bases spanning the gap. CDR1 is MNHEY and CDR2 is SVGEGT in the germline V gene.

The rearrangement links TRBV11-2 to TRBJ2-3; D is possibly TRBD2 (5 bases). Per germline, CDR1 SGHAT and CDR2 FQNNGV. This CDR3 is built from 12 residues. V shed 5 bases and J shed 11 bases, with 14 bases lying between them. The CDR3 DNA follows: TGTGCCAGCAGCGCACTAGGCAGAAAGCAGTATTTT. It yields the protein CASSALGRKQYF.

The rearrangement links TRBV5-1 to TRBJ2-7; 7 positions match TRBD1. CDR1 is SGHRS, CDR2 YFSETQ, per germline. The CDR3 totals 14 residues. V lost 0 bases and J lost 2; bases outside the gene matches: 2. The CDR3 DNA reads TGCGCCAGCAGCTTGGACAGGGGTACCTACGAGCAGTACTTC. Amino acid sequence: CASSLDRGTYEQYF.

This clone was seen only a few times. The chain uses TRBV29-1 and TRBJ2-3, with D possibly being TRBD2 (6 bases). V dropped 2 bases and J dropped 4 bases, with 13 bases sitting between them. This CDR3 is built from 14 residues. Germline V gene data show CDR1 as SQVTM and CDR2 as ANQGSEA. CDR3 region: CSVERGRIADTQYF. In DNA form, the CDR3 reads TGCAGCGTTGAAAGAGGGAGGATAGCAGATACGCAGTATTTT.